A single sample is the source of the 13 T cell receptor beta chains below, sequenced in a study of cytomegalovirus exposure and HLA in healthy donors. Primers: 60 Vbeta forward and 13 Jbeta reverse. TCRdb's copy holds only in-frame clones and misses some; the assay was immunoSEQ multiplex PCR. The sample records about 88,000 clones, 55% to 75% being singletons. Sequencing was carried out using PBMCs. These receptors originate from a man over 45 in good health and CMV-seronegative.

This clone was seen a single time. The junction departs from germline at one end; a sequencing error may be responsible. CDR3 nucleotide sequence: TGTGCTAGCAGCTCCCAGTCCACAGATACGCAGTATTTT. Protein: CASSSQSTDTQYF. The rearrangement joins TRBV7-7 to TRBJ2-3; D ambiguous. The CDR3 is made up of 13 amino acids. CDR1 SSHAT and CDR2 FNYEAQ come from the germline V gene (reference sequence).

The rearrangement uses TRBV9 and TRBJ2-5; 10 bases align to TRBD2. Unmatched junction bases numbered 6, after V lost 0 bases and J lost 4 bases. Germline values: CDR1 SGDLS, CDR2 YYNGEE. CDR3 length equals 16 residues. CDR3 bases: TGTGCCAGCAGCGTAGGTGGAGCGGGAGGGTTAGAGACCCAGTACTTC. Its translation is CASSVGGAGGLETQYF.

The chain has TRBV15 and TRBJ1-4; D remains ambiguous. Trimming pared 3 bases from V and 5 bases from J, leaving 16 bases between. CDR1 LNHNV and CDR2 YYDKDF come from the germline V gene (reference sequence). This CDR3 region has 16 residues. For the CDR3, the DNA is TGTGCCACCAGCAGGGCCCGGGGAGGACCCAATGAAAAACTGTTTTTT. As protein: CATSRARGGPNEKLFF.

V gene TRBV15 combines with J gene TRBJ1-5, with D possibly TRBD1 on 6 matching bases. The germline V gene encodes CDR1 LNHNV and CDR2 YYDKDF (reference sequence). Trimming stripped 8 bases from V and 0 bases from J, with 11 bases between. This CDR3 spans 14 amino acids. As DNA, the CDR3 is TGTGCCACCGCAGGGGACAATAGCAATCAGCCCCAGCATTTT. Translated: CATAGDNSNQPQHF.

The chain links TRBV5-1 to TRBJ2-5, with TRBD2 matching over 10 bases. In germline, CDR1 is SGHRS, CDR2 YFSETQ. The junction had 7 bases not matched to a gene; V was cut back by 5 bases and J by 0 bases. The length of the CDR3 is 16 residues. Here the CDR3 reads CASRLAGGSYQETQYF. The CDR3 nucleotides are TGCGCCAGCAGGTTAGCGGGGGGCTCGTACCAAGAGACCCAGTACTTC.

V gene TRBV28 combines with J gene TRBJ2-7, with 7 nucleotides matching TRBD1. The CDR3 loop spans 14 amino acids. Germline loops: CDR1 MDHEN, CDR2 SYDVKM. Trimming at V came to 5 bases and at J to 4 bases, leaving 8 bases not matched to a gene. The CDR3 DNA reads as TGTGCCAGCAGTCCAGGACAGGCCGTATACGAGCAGTACTTC. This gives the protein CASSPGQAVYEQYF.

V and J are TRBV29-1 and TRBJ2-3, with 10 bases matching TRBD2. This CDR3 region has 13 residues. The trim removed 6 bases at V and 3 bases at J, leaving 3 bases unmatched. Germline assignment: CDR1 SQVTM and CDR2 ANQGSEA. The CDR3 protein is CSVLAGGTDTQYF. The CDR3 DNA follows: TGCAGCGTATTAGCGGGAGGAACAGATACGCAGTATTTT.

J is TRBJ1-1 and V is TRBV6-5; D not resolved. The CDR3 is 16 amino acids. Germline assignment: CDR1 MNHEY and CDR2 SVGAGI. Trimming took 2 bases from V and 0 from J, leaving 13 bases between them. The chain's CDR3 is CASSYGPHFMNTEAFF. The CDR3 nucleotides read TGTGCCAGCAGTTACGGGCCCCATTTCATGAACACTGAAGCTTTCTTT.

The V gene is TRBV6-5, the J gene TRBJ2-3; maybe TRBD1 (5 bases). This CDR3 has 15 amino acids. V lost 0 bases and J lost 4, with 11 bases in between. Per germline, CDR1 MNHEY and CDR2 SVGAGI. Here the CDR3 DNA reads TGTGCCAGCAGTTACTCGAGTAGGGGCCCAGATACGCAGTATTTT. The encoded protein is CASSYSSRGPDTQYF.

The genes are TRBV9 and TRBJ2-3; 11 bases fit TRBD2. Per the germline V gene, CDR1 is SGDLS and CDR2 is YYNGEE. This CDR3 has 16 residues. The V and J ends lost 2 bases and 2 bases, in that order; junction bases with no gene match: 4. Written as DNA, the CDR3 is TGTGCCAGCAGCGTTGGGACTAGCGGATTCACAGATACGCAGTATTTT. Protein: CASSVGTSGFTDTQYF.

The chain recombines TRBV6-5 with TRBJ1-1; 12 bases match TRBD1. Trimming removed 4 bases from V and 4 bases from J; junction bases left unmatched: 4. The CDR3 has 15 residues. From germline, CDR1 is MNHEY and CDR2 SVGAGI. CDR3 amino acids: CASSSGQGAGTEAFF. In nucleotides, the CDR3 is TGTGCCAGCAGTTCGGGACAGGGGGCGGGCACTGAAGCTTTCTTT.

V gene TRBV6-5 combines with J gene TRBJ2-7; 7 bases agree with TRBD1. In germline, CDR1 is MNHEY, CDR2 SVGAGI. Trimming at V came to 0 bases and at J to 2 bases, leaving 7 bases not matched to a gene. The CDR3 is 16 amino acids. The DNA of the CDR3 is TGTGCCAGCAGTTACTCGTCGGGACAGACCACCTACGAGCAGTACTTC. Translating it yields CASSYSSGQTTYEQYF.

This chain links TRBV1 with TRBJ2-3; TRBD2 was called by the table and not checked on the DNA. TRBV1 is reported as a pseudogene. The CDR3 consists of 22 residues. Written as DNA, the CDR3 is TGCACCAGCAGCCCCCCTTGGTGTACGGCGGGGCCTAGACGGGTTGGCACAGATACGCAGTATTTT. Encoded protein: CTSSPPWCTAGPRRVGTDTQYF.